The sequence of this T cell receptor beta chain was determined in a study of cytomegalovirus exposure and HLA in healthy donors. The wider study: About 85 million unique TCRs from HLA-typed donors were held in an early release of data. Overall study findings and caveats: Earlier analysis yielded a pattern in which most TCR beta V segments were productive about 90% or about 30% of the time. With DRB1 most and HLA-C fewest, TCR association rates differed between HLA loci in a later analysis.

The germline V gene has CDR1 SGHRS and CDR2 YFSETQ. J lost 1 base, V lost 6 bases, and 5 bases had no gene match. The CDR3 is made up of 15 amino acids. For this clone: The antigen remains undetermined.

The PCR made use of 60 Vbeta and 13 Jbeta primers. This table comes from immunoSEQ multiplex PCR, and its TCRdb copy is limited to in-frame clones, with some not included. The sample gives around 130,000 clones, about 76% of which show up once; 0.55% to 0.85% is in the top ten. This TCR came from a man younger than 30 in good health and CMV-seronegative. The chain combines TRBV5-1 with TRBJ2-1, with TRBD1 identical over 9 bases. The sample consisted of PBMCs. CDR3 DNA sequence: TGCGCCAGCATCAAGGGACAGGGTTCCTACAATGAGCAGTTCTTC. This encodes CASIKGQGSYNEQFF. Variable domain in full (rest from reference TRBV5-1 and TRBJ2-1): KAGVTQTPRYLIKTRGQQVTLSCSPISGHRSVSWYQQTPGQGLQFLFEYFSETQRNKGNFPGRFSGRQFSNSRSEMNVSTLELGDSALYLCASIKGQGSYNEQFFGPGTRLTVL.